Listed below are T cell receptor beta chains from one sample, sequenced in a study of blood T cell repertoires in COVID-19. Repertoires were generated with immunoSEQ multiplex PCR, while TCRdb's copy carries only in-frame clones and drops some. The sample has 63,000 or so clones, 86% seen once; the top ten hold about 4%. Sequenced sample: peripheral blood. The receptors derive from a man aged 65-85 years with active COVID-19. CDR3s include the opening cysteine and the closing phenylalanine or tryptophan. The order of the fields is J gene, D gene, V gene, clone size, CDR3 DNA, CDR3 protein. D genes are given only for firm matches. Size is stated for part of the rows, as once, few or many counts, or as a class when the clone is expanded.

j_call: TRBJ1-1; d_call: TRBD1; v_call: TRBV6-5; clone_size: NA; cdr3_nt: TGTGCCAGCAGGCCACAGGGGGCAGGGGCGGCTTTCTTT; cdr3_aa: CASRPQGAGAAFF
j_call: TRBJ2-1; d_call: TRBD2; v_call: TRBV2; clone_size: NA; cdr3_nt: TGTGCCAGCACCCCGGGACTAGCGACCTCCGAGCAGTTCTTC; cdr3_aa: CASTPGLATSEQFF
j_call: TRBJ2-5; d_call: NA; v_call: TRBV7-2; clone_size: NA; cdr3_nt: TGTGCCAGCAGCCAGGGCCCCCAAGAGACCCAGTACTTC; cdr3_aa: CASSQGPQETQYF
j_call: TRBJ2-7; d_call: TRBD2; v_call: TRBV4-1; clone_size: once; cdr3_nt: TGCGCCAGCAGCCAAGACCCAAGCGGGAGAGTCTACGAGCAGTACTTC; cdr3_aa: CASSQDPSGRVYEQYF
j_call: TRBJ2-5; d_call: TRBD2; v_call: TRBV12-5; clone_size: NA; cdr3_nt: TGTGCTAGTGGTTGGGAGGGGGAGACCCAGTACTTC; cdr3_aa: CASGWEGETQYF
j_call: TRBJ2-7; d_call: TRBD2; v_call: TRBV7-9; clone_size: few; cdr3_nt: TGTGCCAGCAGCTCCCTGACTAGCGGGGTCTACGAGCAGTACTTC; cdr3_aa: CASSSLTSGVYEQYF
j_call: TRBJ1-5; d_call: NA; v_call: TRBV28; clone_size: NA; cdr3_nt: TGTGCCGCCCACTATAGCAATCAGCCCCAGCATTTT; cdr3_aa: CAAHYSNQPQHF
j_call: TRBJ1-4; d_call: TRBD1; v_call: TRBV9; clone_size: NA; cdr3_nt: TGTGCCAGCAGCGTAGGGTGGGGACAGGGGAATGAAAAACTGTTTTTT; cdr3_aa: CASSVGWGQGNEKLFF
j_call: TRBJ2-7; d_call: TRBD1; v_call: TRBV28; clone_size: NA; cdr3_nt: TGTGCCAGCAGTTTCCCCGACAGGGCATCCTACGAGCAGTACTTC; cdr3_aa: CASSFPDRASYEQYF
j_call: TRBJ1-1; d_call: TRBD1; v_call: TRBV6-1; clone_size: NA; cdr3_nt: TGTGCCAGCAGTGAAACGGACAGGGGCCTCGGGGTGGCTGAAGCTTTCTTT; cdr3_aa: CASSETDRGLGVAEAFF
j_call: TRBJ1-2; d_call: NA; v_call: TRBV20-1; clone_size: NA; cdr3_nt: TGCAGTGCCCCGACTCCTGGCTACACCTTC; cdr3_aa: CSAPTPGYTF
j_call: TRBJ2-5; d_call: NA; v_call: TRBV28; clone_size: once; cdr3_nt: TGTGCCAGCAGCCCCCCAAGGGGGACCCAGTACTTC; cdr3_aa: CASSPPRGTQYF
j_call: TRBJ2-1; d_call: NA; v_call: TRBV18; clone_size: NA; cdr3_nt: TGTGCCAGCTCACCGGACTTACAGAGCTCCTACAATGAGCAGTTCTTC; cdr3_aa: CASSPDLQSSYNEQFF
j_call: TRBJ2-1; d_call: NA; v_call: TRBV30; clone_size: NA; cdr3_nt: TGTGCCTGGAGTGTACTCCCCGGCTCCTACAATGAGCAGTTCTTC; cdr3_aa: CAWSVLPGSYNEQFF
j_call: TRBJ1-1; d_call: NA; v_call: TRBV11-3; clone_size: NA; cdr3_nt: TGTGCCTCTGTAGGGGGGGCAGATGAAGCTTTCTTT; cdr3_aa: CASVGGADEAFF
j_call: TRBJ1-4; d_call: TRBD1; v_call: TRBV2; clone_size: NA; cdr3_nt: TGTGCCACGAACAGGGGGCGGTCGGAAAAACTGTTTTTT; cdr3_aa: CATNRGRSEKLFF
j_call: TRBJ2-1; d_call: TRBD1; v_call: TRBV7-2; clone_size: NA; cdr3_nt: TGTGCCAGCAGCACCGGACAGGGGGCGGGTGAGCAGTTCTTC; cdr3_aa: CASSTGQGAGEQFF
j_call: TRBJ1-1; d_call: NA; v_call: TRBV30; clone_size: NA; cdr3_nt: TGTGCCTGGAGTGTAGCGAACACTGAAGCTTTCTTT; cdr3_aa: CAWSVANTEAFF
j_call: TRBJ2-2; d_call: TRBD2; v_call: TRBV4-2; clone_size: NA; cdr3_nt: TGTGCCAGCAGCCCACTAGCGGGAGGGCCGGACACCGGGGAGCTGTTTTTT; cdr3_aa: CASSPLAGGPDTGELFF
j_call: TRBJ2-5; d_call: NA; v_call: TRBV7-9; clone_size: NA; cdr3_nt: TGTGCCAGCAGCCCGGGAGTGGGGGAGACCCAGTACTTC; cdr3_aa: CASSPGVGETQYF
j_call: TRBJ2-5; d_call: TRBD1; v_call: TRBV7-9; clone_size: NA; cdr3_nt: TGTGCCAGCAGCTACAGGGGGAAGGGCCCTTTGGAGACCCAGTACTTC; cdr3_aa: CASSYRGKGPLETQYF
j_call: TRBJ2-1; d_call: TRBD2; v_call: TRBV7-6; clone_size: NA; cdr3_nt: TGTGCCAGCAGCTTAGCAGTAGCGGGAGCTTCCTACAATGAGCAGTTCTTC; cdr3_aa: CASSLAVAGASYNEQFF
j_call: TRBJ1-5; d_call: TRBD1; v_call: TRBV19; clone_size: NA; cdr3_nt: TGTGCCAGTAGGGACAGGGGCAACAATCAGCCCCAGCATTTT; cdr3_aa: CASRDRGNNQPQHF
j_call: TRBJ2-3; d_call: NA; v_call: TRBV5-1; clone_size: NA; cdr3_nt: TGCGCCAGCAGCCGCCTGGGGGGGGCCCTCGGGGATACGCAGTATTTT; cdr3_aa: CASSRLGGALGDTQYF
j_call: TRBJ1-1; d_call: TRBD1; v_call: TRBV7-3; clone_size: NA; cdr3_nt: TGTGCCAGCAGCTCCCAAGGACAGGCCGAAGCTTTCTTT; cdr3_aa: CASSSQGQAEAFF
j_call: TRBJ2-7; d_call: TRBD1; v_call: TRBV9; clone_size: once; cdr3_nt: TGTGCCAGCAGCCCGGGACAGGGACCCTACGAGCAGTACTTC; cdr3_aa: CASSPGQGPYEQYF
j_call: TRBJ2-1; d_call: NA; v_call: TRBV7-2; clone_size: NA; cdr3_nt: TGTGCCAGCAGCTTAGGGAGGCCGCGGGGTCGCTACAATGAGCAGTTCTTC; cdr3_aa: CASSLGRPRGRYNEQFF
j_call: TRBJ1-2; d_call: TRBD1; v_call: TRBV25-1; clone_size: NA; cdr3_nt: TGTGCCAGCAGAGCCCCAGGGGGTGGCTATGGCTACACCTTC; cdr3_aa: CASRAPGGGYGYTF
j_call: TRBJ2-3; d_call: TRBD2; v_call: TRBV7-2; clone_size: NA; cdr3_nt: TGTGCCAGCAGCCGGGGGAGGGCAGATACGCAGTATTTT; cdr3_aa: CASSRGRADTQYF
j_call: TRBJ2-7; d_call: TRBD2; v_call: TRBV5-3; clone_size: NA; cdr3_nt: TGTGCCAGAAGCTTCTCGGGAGGCGGGACCACCTACGAGCAGTACTTC; cdr3_aa: CARSFSGGGTTYEQYF
j_call: TRBJ2-3; d_call: NA; v_call: TRBV5-5; clone_size: NA; cdr3_nt: TGTGCCAGCAGCCCCCTGCAACTAGATACGCAGTATTTT; cdr3_aa: CASSPLQLDTQYF
j_call: TRBJ2-7; d_call: NA; v_call: TRBV30; clone_size: NA; cdr3_nt: TGTGCCTGGAGTGTACGCAGGGGCGAGCAGTACTTC; cdr3_aa: CAWSVRRGEQYF
j_call: TRBJ1-4; d_call: NA; v_call: TRBV27; clone_size: NA; cdr3_nt: TGTGCCAGCAGTTCCGTTTCAACTAATGAAAAACTGTTTTTT; cdr3_aa: CASSSVSTNEKLFF
j_call: TRBJ2-7; d_call: NA; v_call: TRBV19; clone_size: NA; cdr3_nt: TGTGCCAGTAGTATAGTTTGGTCGGACAGCTGGAACTACGAGCAGTACTTC; cdr3_aa: CASSIVWSDSWNYEQYF
j_call: TRBJ1-5; d_call: NA; v_call: TRBV5-6; clone_size: NA; cdr3_nt: TGTGCCAGCAGCTTCCAGGCGCACCTACCCAATCAGCCCCAGCATTTT; cdr3_aa: CASSFQAHLPNQPQHF
j_call: TRBJ1-1; d_call: TRBD1; v_call: TRBV3-1/TRBV3-2; clone_size: NA; cdr3_nt: TGTGCCAGCAGCCAAGCTGGACAGGGCGGCACTGAAGCTTTCTTT; cdr3_aa: CASSQAGQGGTEAFF
j_call: TRBJ2-4; d_call: NA; v_call: TRBV12-3/TRBV12-4; clone_size: once; cdr3_nt: TGTGCCAGCAGCTTAGGGGCTATTCAGTACTTC; cdr3_aa: CASSLGAIQYF
j_call: TRBJ2-5; d_call: NA; v_call: TRBV9; clone_size: NA; cdr3_nt: TGTGCCAGCAGCGTAGATGGCCGGGAGAGGGTGACCCAGTACTTC; cdr3_aa: CASSVDGRERVTQYF